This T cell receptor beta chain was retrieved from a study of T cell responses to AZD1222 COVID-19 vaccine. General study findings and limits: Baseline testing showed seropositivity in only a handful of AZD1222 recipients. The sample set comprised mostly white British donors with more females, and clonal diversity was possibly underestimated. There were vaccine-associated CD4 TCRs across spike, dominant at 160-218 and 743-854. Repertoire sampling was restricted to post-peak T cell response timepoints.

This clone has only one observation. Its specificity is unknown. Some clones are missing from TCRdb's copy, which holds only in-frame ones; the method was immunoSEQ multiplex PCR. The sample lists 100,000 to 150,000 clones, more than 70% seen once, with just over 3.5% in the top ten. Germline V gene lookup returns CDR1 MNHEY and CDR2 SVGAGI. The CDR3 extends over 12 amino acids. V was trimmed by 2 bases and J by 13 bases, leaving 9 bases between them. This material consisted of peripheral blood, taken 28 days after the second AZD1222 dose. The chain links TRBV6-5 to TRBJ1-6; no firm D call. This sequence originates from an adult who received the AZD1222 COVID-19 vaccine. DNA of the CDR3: TGTGCCAGCAGTTACCCGCTTTCCCCCCTCCACTTT. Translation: CASSYPLSPLHF.